This T cell receptor (beta chain) was documented in a study of CD8 T cells in Susac syndrome. Through negative isolation, CD4+ and CD8+ T cells were obtained, while TEMRA cells were enriched using FACS. Roughly 0.5 to 1 ug RNA was reverse transcribed with random hexamers. TCRdb processed the immunoSEQ multiplex PCR reads anew with MiXCR; each CDR3 protein has one entry. Among approximately 210,000 distinct CDR3 sequences listed, about 95% were seen once. This CDR3 is 15 amino acids long. CDR1 is SGHNT and CDR2 is YYREEE in the germline V gene (reference sequence). Trimming cost V 2 bases and J 4 bases, with 15 bases left between them.

This chain connects TRBV5-4 to TRBJ2-5, with D possibly being TRBD1 or TRBD2 (5 bases each). The clonotype comes from a human donor with Susac syndrome. The source material was CD4+ T cells from PBMCs. CDR3 region: CASSLSVPGTETQYF. The DNA for the CDR3 is TGTGCCAGCAGCTTATCCGTTCCGGGGACAGAGACCCAGTACTTC.